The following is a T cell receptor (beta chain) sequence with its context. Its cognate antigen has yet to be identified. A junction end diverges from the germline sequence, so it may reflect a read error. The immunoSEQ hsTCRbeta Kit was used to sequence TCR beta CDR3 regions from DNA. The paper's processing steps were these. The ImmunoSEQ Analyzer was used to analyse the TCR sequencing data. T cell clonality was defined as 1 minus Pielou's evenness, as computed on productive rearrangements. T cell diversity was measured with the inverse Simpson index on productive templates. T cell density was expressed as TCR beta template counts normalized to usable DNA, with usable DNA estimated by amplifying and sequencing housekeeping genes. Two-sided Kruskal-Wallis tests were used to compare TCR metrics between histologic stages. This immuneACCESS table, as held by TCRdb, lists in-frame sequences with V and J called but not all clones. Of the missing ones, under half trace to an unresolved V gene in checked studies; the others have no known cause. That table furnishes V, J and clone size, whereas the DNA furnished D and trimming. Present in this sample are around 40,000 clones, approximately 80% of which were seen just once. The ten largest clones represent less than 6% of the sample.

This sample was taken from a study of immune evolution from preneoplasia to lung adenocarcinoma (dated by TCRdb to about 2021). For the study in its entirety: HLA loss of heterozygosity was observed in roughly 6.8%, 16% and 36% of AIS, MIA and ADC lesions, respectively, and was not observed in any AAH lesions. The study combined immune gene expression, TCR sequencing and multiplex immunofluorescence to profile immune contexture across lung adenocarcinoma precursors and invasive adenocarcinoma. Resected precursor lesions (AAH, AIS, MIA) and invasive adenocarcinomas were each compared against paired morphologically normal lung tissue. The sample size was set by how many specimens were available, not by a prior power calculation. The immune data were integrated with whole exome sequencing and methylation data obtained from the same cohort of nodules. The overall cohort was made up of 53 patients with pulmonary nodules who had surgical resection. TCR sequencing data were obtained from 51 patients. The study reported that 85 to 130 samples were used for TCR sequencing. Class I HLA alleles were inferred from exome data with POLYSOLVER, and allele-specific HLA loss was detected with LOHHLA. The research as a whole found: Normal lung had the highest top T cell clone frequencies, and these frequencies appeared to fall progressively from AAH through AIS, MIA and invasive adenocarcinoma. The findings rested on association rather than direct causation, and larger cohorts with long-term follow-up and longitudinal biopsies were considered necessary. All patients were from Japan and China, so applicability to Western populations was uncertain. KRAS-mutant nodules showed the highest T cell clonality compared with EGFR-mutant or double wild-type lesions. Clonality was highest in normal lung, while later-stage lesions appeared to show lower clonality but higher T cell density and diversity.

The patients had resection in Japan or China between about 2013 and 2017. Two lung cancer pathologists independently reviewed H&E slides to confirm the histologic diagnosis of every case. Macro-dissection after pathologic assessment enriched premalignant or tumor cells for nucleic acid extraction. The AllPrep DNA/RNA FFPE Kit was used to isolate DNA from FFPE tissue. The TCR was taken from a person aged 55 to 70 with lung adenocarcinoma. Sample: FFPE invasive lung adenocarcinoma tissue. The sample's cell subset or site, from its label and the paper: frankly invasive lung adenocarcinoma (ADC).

The nucleotide sequence reads as follows: TGCGCCAACAGCCAAAGGGCCGACGTCTCTGGAAACACCATATATTTT. It is translated as CANSQRADVSGNTIYF. The V gene is TRBV4-1 and the J gene is TRBJ1-3, with no confident D gene call. From the cysteine up to the phenylalanine, the CDR3 has a length of 16 residues. This entry keeps only the CDR3 DNA: 48 bases, framed from base 1. As encoded in the germline V gene, CDR1 is MGHRA while CDR2 is YSYEKL.